Below are 21 T cell receptor beta chains sequenced from a single sample in a study of T cell responses to AZD1222 COVID-19 vaccine (dated by TCRdb to the early 2020s). The library was prepared using the immunoSEQ multiplex PCR assay. Here the immuneACCESS table is served through TCRdb, limited to in-frame sequences with V and J called. Missing clones are a known gap in these copies; in checked studies unresolved V genes cover under half, and the rest lacks a known reason. This sample has under 150,000 clones in its table, and 90% to 95% of those were observed once. The ten largest clones capture about 3.7% of the sample. Taken with the paper, the label for time point translates to: about 28 days (+/-7) after the second vaccine dose. Material: peripheral blood, obtained 28 days after the second AZD1222 dose. The receptors derive from an adult who received the AZD1222 COVID-19 vaccine.

This clone was counted once. The chain carries TRBV28 and TRBJ1-1; a weak D match, TRBD1 (5 bases). The V gene lost 6 bases and the J gene lost 3 bases, with 11 bases spanning the gap. This CDR3 contains 13 residues. Germline CDR1 is MDHEN and CDR2 is SYDVKM. The CDR3 reads CASSPGFHTEAFF. The CDR3 DNA reads as TGTGCCAGCAGCCCAGGGTTCCACACTGAAGCTTTCTTT.

The chain employs TRBV30 and TRBJ2-7; perhaps TRBD2 as D (5 bases). Trimming shortened V by 5 bases and J by 5 bases, and 10 bases separated the two germline ends. Germline V gene sequence: CDR1 GTSNPN, CDR2 SVGIG (reference sequence). The CDR3 loop spans 11 amino acids. DNA for the CDR3: TGTGCCTGGTTGGGGAGCCACGAGCAGTACTTC. It is translated as CAWLGSHEQYF.

The chain links TRBV19 to TRBJ2-2; a weak D match, TRBD2 (7 bases). V lost 2 bases to trimming and J lost 3 bases, with 13 bases between them. This CDR3 has 16 residues. Germline assignment: CDR1 LNHDA and CDR2 SQIVND (reference sequence). The CDR3 sequence: CASSIPGGSDTGELFF. The CDR3 DNA reads as TGTGCCAGTAGTATACCGGGGGGCTCGGACACCGGGGAGCTGTTTTTT. The variable domain in full, with the rest retrieved from reference TRBV19 and TRBJ2-2, is DGGITQSPKYLFRKEGQNVTLSCEQNLNHDAMYWYRQDPGQGLRLIYYSQIVNDFQKGDIAEGYSVSREKKESFPLTVTSAQKNPTAFYLCASSIPGGSDTGELFFGEGSRLTVL.

This clone was seen once. This chain uses TRBV6-6 with TRBJ2-7; possible D gene TRBD1, 5 bases. This CDR3 comprises 13 residues. Per the germline V gene, CDR1 is MNHNY and CDR2 is SVGAGI (reference sequence). V was pared by 5 bases and J by 3 bases, with 11 bases between. CDR3 residues: CASSRQSVYEQYF. CDR3 coding DNA: TGTGCCAGCAGTCGACAGTCGGTCTACGAGCAGTACTTC.

The chain employs TRBV7-2 and TRBJ1-1, with D possibly being TRBD1 (6 bases). Trimming cost V 4 bases and J 6 bases, with 18 bases left between them. CDR3 size: 15 residues. CDR1 and CDR2 from the germline V gene are SGHTA and FQGNSA. CDR3 loop: CASSSSLVGGAEAFF. The CDR3, as DNA: TGTGCCAGCAGCTCATCACTAGTGGGGGGCGCTGAAGCTTTCTTT.

V gene TRBV19 combines with J gene TRBJ1-2, with no clear D. Trimming left V 8 bases short and J 11 bases short, with 18 bases between. The V gene's germline CDR1 is LNHDA and CDR2 SQIVND (reference sequence). This CDR3 is 12 amino acids long. The CDR3 region has the DNA TGTGCCAGTGCCCCGGGGTCCTACAGTTACACCTTC. Translated, it gives CASAPGSYSYTF.

The chain carries TRBV28 and TRBJ1-2; D is undetermined. Deletions cut 11 bases from V and 8 bases from J, with 24 bases between. Germline values: CDR1 MDHEN, CDR2 SYDVKM. There are 14 residues in the CDR3. The CDR3 region has the DNA TGTGCCGCAGCTTCCCTCCTAAAGGGTGTCGGCTACACCTTC. It encodes CAAASLLKGVGYTF.

The chain has TRBV7-9 and TRBJ2-2; D may correspond to TRBD1 or TRBD2 (6 bases each). The CDR3 totals 16 residues. The germline gives CDR1 SEHNR, CDR2 FQNEAQ (reference sequence). With 5 bases removed from V and 1 base from J, the gap between germline ends came to 14 bases. The CDR3 reads CASSPRRGLNTGELFF. The CDR3 region has the DNA TGTGCCAGCAGCCCGCGGAGGGGGTTGAACACCGGGGAGCTGTTTTTT. Full variable domain (outside the CDR3, taken from reference TRBV7-9 and TRBJ2-2): DTGVSQNPRHKITKRGQNVTFRCDPISEHNRLYWYRQTLGQGPEFLTYFQNEAQLEKSRLLSDRFSAERPKGSFSTLEIQRTEQGDSAMYLCASSPRRGLNTGELFFGEGSRLTVL.

The chain employs TRBV5-5 and TRBJ1-1; no clear D gene. This CDR3 comprises 12 residues. The V gene's germline CDR1 is SGHKS and CDR2 YYEKEE (reference sequence). The germline V and J ends were trimmed by 0 bases and 3 bases, with 3 bases remaining between them. The CDR3 here is CASSLEYTEAFF. CDR3 bases: TGTGCCAGCAGCTTGGAGTACACTGAAGCTTTCTTT.

This clone was recorded once. The chain joins TRBV4-2 to TRBJ1-5; perhaps TRBD1 as D (6 bases). Germline CDR1 and CDR2: LGHNA and YNFKEQ. The V and J ends lost 4 bases and 2 bases respectively, with 12 bases between them. The CDR3 has 15 amino acids. The CDR3 DNA follows: TGTGCCAGCAGCCCAGGGGAACAGGGCAATCAGCCCCAGCATTTT. Translated: CASSPGEQGNQPQHF.

This chain links TRBV12-5 with TRBJ1-3; 11 nucleotides match TRBD1. The V gene end was trimmed by 1 base and the J gene end by 7 bases; junction bases not matched to a gene: 3. The CDR3 spans 15 residues. Germline loops: CDR1 LGHNT, CDR2 FRNRAP. The CDR3 loop reads CASGLGTGGTNTIYF. The CDR3 DNA is TGTGCTAGTGGTTTGGGGACAGGGGGCACTAACACCATATATTTT.

The V call is TRBV15, the J call TRBJ1-2; 8 bases are shared with TRBD1. Germline CDR1 is LNHNV and CDR2 is YYDKDF (reference sequence). The CDR3 covers 17 residues. V dropped 3 bases and J dropped 4; count of bases not matched to a gene: 13. CDR3 residues: CATSRKAQGVRSYGYTF. The CDR3 DNA is TGTGCCACCAGCAGGAAGGCACAGGGGGTTCGTAGCTATGGCTACACCTTC. The variable domain in full, completed from reference TRBV15 and TRBJ1-2, reads DAMVIQNPRYQVTQFGKPVTLSCSQTLNHNVMYWYQQKSSQAPKLLFHYYDKDFNNEADTPDNFQSRRPNTSFCFLDIRSPGLGDTAMYLCATSRKAQGVRSYGYTFGSGTRLTVV.

V usage is TRBV15 and J usage is TRBJ1-1; D is unclear. Per the germline V gene, CDR1 is LNHNV and CDR2 is YYDKDF (reference sequence). The CDR3 is 13 amino acids. The V end lost 4 bases, the J end lost 6 bases, and 12 bases lay between the germline ends. CDR3 sequence: CATSKLGGAEAFF. In nucleotides, the CDR3 is TGTGCCACCAGCAAGTTGGGAGGTGCTGAAGCTTTCTTT.

The rearrangement uses TRBV3-1 (or the pseudogene TRBV3-2) and TRBJ1-5, with a possible D match to TRBD1 (5 bases). Germline CDR1 and CDR2: LGHDT and YNNKEL (reference sequence). The CDR3 covers 12 residues. Trimming shortened V by 11 bases and J by 4 bases, and 12 bases separated the two germline ends. CDR3 residues: CAGGSLNQPQHF. As DNA, the CDR3 is TGTGCCGGGGGGTCGCTTAATCAGCCCCAGCATTTT.

The chain is built from TRBV27 and TRBJ2-3, with 8 positions matching TRBD2. J was trimmed by 3 bases and V by 0 bases; bases with no gene match: 5. CDR1 and CDR2 from the germline V gene are MNHEY and SMNVEV (reference sequence). This CDR3 is built from 16 residues. CDR3 in DNA: TGTGCCAGCAGTTTATCGGCGGGAGGATTAACAGATACGCAGTATTTT. Its translation: CASSLSAGGLTDTQYF.

This rearrangement joins TRBV10-1 to TRBJ2-1; unclear D gene. V lost 2 bases, J lost 1 base, and 12 bases lay in between. Germline-derived CDR1 and CDR2 are WNHNN and SYGVQD (reference sequence). This CDR3 comprises 16 residues. The CDR3 region is CASSEKTPRSYNEQFF. The CDR3 coding sequence is TGCGCCAGCAGTGAGAAAACCCCGCGGTCCTACAATGAGCAGTTCTTC.

The DNA for the CDR3 is TGTGCCAGCAGCCAAGACAGTTACTATGGCTACACCTTC. Translation: CASSQDSYYGYTF. The chain is built from TRBV3-1 (or the pseudogene TRBV3-2) and TRBJ1-2; D is unclear. Between the trimmed V and J ends, which lost 0 bases and 3 bases, there was a span of 5 bases. This CDR3 spans 13 amino acids. Germline lookup yields CDR1 LGHDT and CDR2 YNNKEL (reference sequence).

The chain employs TRBV5-1 and TRBJ1-1; weak D call: TRBD1 (5 bases). This CDR3 comprises 15 residues. V lost 5 bases to trimming and J lost 3 bases, with 17 bases between them. Germline assignment: CDR1 SGHRS and CDR2 YFSETQ. DNA of the CDR3: TGCGCCAGCAGAAGACGGGGGACGAGCGACACTGAAGCTTTCTTT. This sequence encodes CASRRRGTSDTEAFF.

CDR3 loop: CASTKSWSSYNEQFF. The CDR3 DNA sequence: TGTGCCAGTACCAAAAGTTGGAGCTCCTACAATGAGCAGTTCTTC. V usage is TRBV19 and J usage is TRBJ2-1, with D unresolved. Deletions cut 7 bases from V and 0 bases from J, with 13 bases between. This CDR3 region has 15 residues. Per germline, CDR1 LNHDA and CDR2 SQIVND (reference sequence).

This chain connects TRBV27 to TRBJ2-7; a weak D match, TRBD2 (7 bases). CDR1 and CDR2 from the germline V gene are MNHEY and SMNVEV (reference sequence). The CDR3 spans 16 residues. V lost 2 bases and J 2 bases, leaving 16 bases between the germline ends. CDR3 protein: CASSLGGGRGPYEQYF. CDR3 coding DNA: TGTGCCAGCAGTTTAGGAGGGGGGAGGGGCCCCTACGAGCAGTACTTC.

In the case of this clone: No DNA is shown, since the ends of the CDR3 on it are uncertain; the CDR3 is the one TCRdb lists. The chain links TRBV6-2 or TRBV6-3 to TRBJ2-5. The germline V gene has CDR1 MNHEY and CDR2 SVGEGT. The CDR3 spans 17 residues, counting both ends. The CDR3 loop reads CASSLVRGRRSGETQYF.